The 14 T cell receptor beta chains given below trace back to one sample, sequenced in a study of shared clonotypes between healthy human individuals (dated by TCRdb to 2020 to 2022). Libraries were built with the immunoSEQ multiplex PCR assay. The table comes from immuneACCESS by way of TCRdb, which keeps in-frame sequences with V and J called. Part of the clones is missing from these tables; in studies checked, under half for an unresolved V gene and the rest for unknown reasons. Counted in this sample were nearly 500,000 clones; over 65% of them appeared once. Approximately 12% of the sample comes from the top ten. Material: PBMCs. These receptor sequences come from a woman between 40 and 50 years old in good health. Some clones in this sample may be carry-over from other donors' samples.

Points on this clone: Other DNA sequences in this specimen translate into the identical CDR3. The V and J genes are TRBV18 and TRBJ1-1; no definite D call. Germline V gives CDR1 KGHSH, CDR2 LQKENI. V lost 3 bases and J lost 1, with 6 bases in between. CDR3 length: 13 residues. CDR3 in amino acids: CASSPAENTEAFF. For the CDR3, the DNA is TGTGCCAGCTCACCCGCAGAGAACACTGAAGCTTTCTTT.

The V call is TRBV15, the J call TRBJ1-4; maybe TRBD1 (5 bases). The CDR3 has 16 residues. Germline loops: CDR1 LNHNV, CDR2 YYDKDF (reference sequence). Deletions cut 5 bases from V and 5 bases from J, with 18 bases between. For the CDR3, the DNA is TGTGCCACCAGCGGGATGCCCACCCGGGGGAATGAAAAACTGTTTTTT. Amino acid sequence: CATSGMPTRGNEKLFF.

The CDR3 reads CSVERSVSNYGYTF. CDR3 DNA sequence: TGCAGCGTTGAACGGTCGGTTTCAAACTATGGCTACACCTTC. The chain carries TRBV29-1 and TRBJ1-2; D remains unclear. This CDR3 spans 14 amino acids. Germline V lookup: CDR1 SQVTM, CDR2 ANQGSEA. Trimming pared 2 bases from V and 2 bases from J, leaving 12 bases between.

The V call is TRBV18, the J call TRBJ2-3; D is unresolved. Germline loops: CDR1 KGHSH, CDR2 LQKENI. CDR3 length equals 12 residues. V shed 6 bases and J shed 4 bases, with 8 bases lying between them. The CDR3 spells CASSRESDTQYF. The CDR3, as DNA: TGTGCCAGCTCCCGAGAGTCAGATACGCAGTATTTT.

This clone was seen a handful of times. This sequence joins TRBV25-1 and TRBJ1-4; a weak D match, TRBD1 (6 bases). Germline V gene data show CDR1 as MGHDK and CDR2 as SYGVNS. The CDR3 contains 15 residues. Trimming left V 1 base short and J 7 bases short, with 13 bases between. CDR3 region: CASSEFMQGTEKLFF. CDR3 bases: TGTGCCAGCAGTGAATTTATGCAGGGGACTGAAAAACTGTTTTTT.

For this clone: Other DNA sequences within the sample encode an identical CDR3. The chain joins TRBV18 to TRBJ1-1; 7 bases are a match to TRBD1. CDR1 is KGHSH, CDR2 LQKENI, per germline. Germline trimming cut 1 base from V and 1 base from J; bases unmatched to any gene: 3. The CDR3 totals 15 residues. In nucleotides, the CDR3 is TGTGCCAGCTCACCACGACAGGGCCAGAACACTGAAGCTTTCTTT. This gives the protein CASSPRQGQNTEAFF.

The genes are TRBV5-1 and TRBJ2-7; 9 bases line up with TRBD1. This CDR3 region has 18 residues. V lost 0 bases, J lost 0 bases, and 10 bases stayed unmatched. The germline V gene encodes CDR1 SGHRS and CDR2 YFSETQ. CDR3 protein: CASSLAPSGQGRSYEQYF. The DNA for the CDR3 is TGCGCCAGCAGCTTGGCTCCGTCGGGACAGGGCCGCTCCTACGAGCAGTACTTC.

The genes are TRBV19 and TRBJ2-1, with D perhaps TRBD2 (6 bases). The CDR3 has 16 residues. Germline CDR1 and CDR2: LNHDA and SQIVND (reference sequence). V was pared by 7 bases and J by 0 bases, with 16 bases between. In DNA form, the CDR3 reads TGTGCCAGTACCAAGAGAGCCGGGAGCTCCTACAATGAGCAGTTCTTC. Its translation: CASTKRAGSSYNEQFF.

The chain is built from TRBV5-1 and TRBJ2-2; TRBD2 aligns across 11 bases. This CDR3 comprises 17 residues. V shed 0 bases, J shed 5 bases, and the junction held 6 bases outside the gene matches. The germline CDR1 and CDR2 sequences are SGHRS and YFSETQ. CDR3 in amino acids: CASSLGAGTSGTGELFF. The CDR3 DNA sequence: TGCGCCAGCAGCTTGGGAGCTGGGACTAGCGGTACCGGGGAGCTGTTTTTT.

This clone was picked up a small number of times. This chain joins TRBV5-1 and TRBJ1-5; TRBD1 agrees at 9 bases. J was trimmed by 4 bases and V by 0 bases; bases with no gene match: 2. The length of the CDR3 is 15 residues. Germline assignment: CDR1 SGHRS and CDR2 YFSETQ. CDR3 sequence reads: CASSLGQGGNQPQHF. In DNA, the CDR3 is TGCGCCAGCAGCTTGGGACAGGGGGGTAATCAGCCCCAGCATTTT.

This sequence joins TRBV9 and TRBJ2-2, with TRBD1 identical over 8 bases. The CDR3 loop spans 14 amino acids. The germline V gene encodes CDR1 SGDLS and CDR2 YYNGEE. Written as DNA, the CDR3 is TGTGCTAGCTCCGACAGGGGTAGAACCGGGGAGCTGTTTTTT. Its translation is CASSDRGRTGELFF. Full variable domain (rest looked up from reference TRBV9 and TRBJ2-2): DSGVTQTPKHLITATGQRVTLRCSPRSGDLSVYWYQQSLDQGLQFLIQYYNGEERAKGNILERFSAQQFPDLHSELNLSSLELGDSALYFCASSDRGRTGELFFGEGSRLTVL.

J is TRBJ2-3 and V is TRBV19; D is perhaps TRBD1 (5 bases). The V and J ends lost 2 bases and 3 bases respectively, with 15 bases between them. The CDR3 loop spans 16 amino acids. CDR1 and CDR2 from the germline V gene are LNHDA and SQIVND (reference sequence). The CDR3 is CASSIIRDRTTDTQYF. CDR3 coding DNA: TGTGCCAGTAGTATAATCAGGGATAGAACGACAGATACGCAGTATTTT.

This clone was observed a few times. Other nucleotide sequences from this sample produce the same CDR3. The chain uses TRBV30 and TRBJ1-4; possible D gene TRBD1, 6 bases. V was clipped by 1 base and J by 8 bases, with 14 bases between them. Germline CDR1 reads GTSNPN; CDR2 reads SVGIG (reference sequence). This CDR3 spans 14 amino acids. The CDR3 coding sequence is TGTGCCTGGAGTGCGGACAGTCGACTAGAAAAACTGTTTTTT. Amino acids: CAWSADSRLEKLFF.

J is TRBJ1-1 and V is TRBV27, with D possibly being TRBD1 (6 bases). Germline V gives CDR1 MNHEY, CDR2 SMNVEV (reference sequence). The CDR3 contains 13 residues. V gave up 6 bases and J gave up 1 base, with 9 bases separating them. The CDR3 sequence is CASRQGRNTEAFF. The CDR3, as DNA: TGTGCCAGCAGACAGGGCCGGAACACTGAAGCTTTCTTT.